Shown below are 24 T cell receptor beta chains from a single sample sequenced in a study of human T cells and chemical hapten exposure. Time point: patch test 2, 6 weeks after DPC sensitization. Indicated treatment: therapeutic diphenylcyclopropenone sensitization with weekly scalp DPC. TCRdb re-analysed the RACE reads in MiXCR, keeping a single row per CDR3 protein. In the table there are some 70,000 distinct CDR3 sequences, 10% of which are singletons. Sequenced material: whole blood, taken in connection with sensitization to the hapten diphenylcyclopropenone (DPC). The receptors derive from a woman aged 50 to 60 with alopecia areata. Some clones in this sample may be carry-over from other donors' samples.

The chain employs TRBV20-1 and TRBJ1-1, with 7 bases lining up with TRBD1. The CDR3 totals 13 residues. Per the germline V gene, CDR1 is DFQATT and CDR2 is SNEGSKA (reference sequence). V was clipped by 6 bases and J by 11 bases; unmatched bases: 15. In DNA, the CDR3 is TGCAGTGCCCAGGGGACAGCGGATGCGGGGGCTTTCTTT. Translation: CSAQGTADAGAFF.

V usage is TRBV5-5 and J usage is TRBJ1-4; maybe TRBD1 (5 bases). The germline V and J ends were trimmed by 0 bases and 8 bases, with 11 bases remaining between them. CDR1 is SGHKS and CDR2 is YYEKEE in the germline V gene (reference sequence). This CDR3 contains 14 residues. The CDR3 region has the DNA TGTGCCAGCAGCTTGGGAGGGGCAGAGGAAAAACTGTTTTTT. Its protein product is CASSLGGAEEKLFF.

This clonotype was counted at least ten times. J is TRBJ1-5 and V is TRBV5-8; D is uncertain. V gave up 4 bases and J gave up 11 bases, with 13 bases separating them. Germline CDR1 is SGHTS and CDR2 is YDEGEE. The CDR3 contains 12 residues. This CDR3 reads CASSPSGSTQHF. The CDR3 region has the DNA TGTGCCAGCAGCCCGTCAGGTTCTACCCAGCATTTT.

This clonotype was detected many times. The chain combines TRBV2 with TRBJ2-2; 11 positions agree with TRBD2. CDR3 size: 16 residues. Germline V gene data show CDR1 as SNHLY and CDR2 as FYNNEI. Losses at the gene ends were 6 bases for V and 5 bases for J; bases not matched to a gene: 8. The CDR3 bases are TGTGCCAGCAGACGCTCCGGGACTAGCGGTACCGGGGAGCTGTTTTTT. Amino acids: CASRRSGTSGTGELFF. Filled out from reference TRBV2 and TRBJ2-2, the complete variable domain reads EPEVTQTPSHQVTQMGQEVILRCVPISNHLYFYWYRQILGQKVEFLVSFYNNEISEKSEIFDDQFSVERPDGSNFTLKIRSTKLEDSAMYFCASRRSGTSGTGELFFGEGSRLTVL.

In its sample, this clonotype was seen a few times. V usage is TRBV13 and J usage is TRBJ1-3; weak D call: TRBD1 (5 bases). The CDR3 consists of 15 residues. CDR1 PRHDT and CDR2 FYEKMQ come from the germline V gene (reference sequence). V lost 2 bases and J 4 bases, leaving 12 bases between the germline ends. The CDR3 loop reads CASSLLTGGGNTIYF. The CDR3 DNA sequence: TGTGCCAGCAGCTTACTTACAGGCGGGGGAAACACCATATATTTT.

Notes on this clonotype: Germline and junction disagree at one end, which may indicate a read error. The CDR3 bases are TGTGCCGGCAGCCCACACACCCTTCGCTTTGGGGGTCTGAACACAGATACGCAGTATTTT. Amino acid sequence: CAGSPHTLRFGGLNTDTQYF. J is TRBJ2-3 and V is TRBV12-3 or TRBV12-4; D possibly uses TRBD1 or TRBD2 (5 bases each). This CDR3 is 20 amino acids long.

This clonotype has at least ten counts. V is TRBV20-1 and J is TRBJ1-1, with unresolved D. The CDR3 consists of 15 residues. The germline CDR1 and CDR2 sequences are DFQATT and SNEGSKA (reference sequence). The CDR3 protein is CTTAKIGLQNTEAFF. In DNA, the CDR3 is TGCACCACGGCAAAAATCGGACTTCAGAACACTGAAGCTTTCTTT.

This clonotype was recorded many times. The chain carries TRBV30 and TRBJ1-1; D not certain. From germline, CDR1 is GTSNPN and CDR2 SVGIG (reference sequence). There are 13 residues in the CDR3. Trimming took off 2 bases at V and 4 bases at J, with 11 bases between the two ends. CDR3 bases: TGTGCCTGGAGTCGTACGGATTCCACTGAAGCTTTCTTT. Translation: CAWSRTDSTEAFF.

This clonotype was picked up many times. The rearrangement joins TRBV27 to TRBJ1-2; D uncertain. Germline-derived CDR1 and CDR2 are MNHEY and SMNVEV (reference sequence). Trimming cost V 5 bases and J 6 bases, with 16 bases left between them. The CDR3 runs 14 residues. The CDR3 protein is CASSQRGISNGYTF. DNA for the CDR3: TGTGCCAGCAGTCAGCGCGGAATTTCTAATGGCTACACCTTC.

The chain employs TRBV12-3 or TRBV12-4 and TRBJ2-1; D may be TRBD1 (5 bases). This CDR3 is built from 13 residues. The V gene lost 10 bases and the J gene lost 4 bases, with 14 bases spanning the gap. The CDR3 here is CATRTTAYNEQFF. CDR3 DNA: TGTGCCACCCGAACGACAGCGTACAATGAGCAGTTCTTC.

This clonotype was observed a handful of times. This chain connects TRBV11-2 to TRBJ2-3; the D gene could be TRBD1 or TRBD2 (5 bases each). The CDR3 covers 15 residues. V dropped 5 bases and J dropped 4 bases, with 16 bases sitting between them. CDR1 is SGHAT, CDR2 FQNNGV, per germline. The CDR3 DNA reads TGTGCCAGCAGCCCCGGGACCCCAGGCGCAGATACGCAGTATTTT. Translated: CASSPGTPGADTQYF.

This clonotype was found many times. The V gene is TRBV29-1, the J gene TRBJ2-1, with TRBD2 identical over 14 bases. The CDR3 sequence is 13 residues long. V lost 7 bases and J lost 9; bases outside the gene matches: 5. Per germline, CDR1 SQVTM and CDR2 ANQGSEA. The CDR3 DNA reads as TGCAGCGCTGGGACTAGCGGGAGTATTGAGCAGTTCTTC. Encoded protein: CSAGTSGSIEQFF.

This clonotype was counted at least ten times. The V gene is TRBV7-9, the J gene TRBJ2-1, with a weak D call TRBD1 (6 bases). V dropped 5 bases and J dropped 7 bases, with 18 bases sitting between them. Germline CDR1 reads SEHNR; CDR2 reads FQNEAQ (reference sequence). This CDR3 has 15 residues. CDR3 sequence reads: CASSQGLARRNEQFF. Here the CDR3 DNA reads TGTGCCAGCAGCCAGGGGCTGGCTAGAAGAAATGAGCAGTTCTTC.

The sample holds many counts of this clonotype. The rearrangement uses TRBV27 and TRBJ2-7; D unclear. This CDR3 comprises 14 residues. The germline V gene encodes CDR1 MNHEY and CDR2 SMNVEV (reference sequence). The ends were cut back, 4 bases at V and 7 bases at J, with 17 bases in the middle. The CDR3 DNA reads TGTGCCAGCAGTTCCTCGGCCCCTTCGAGGGAGCAGTACTTC. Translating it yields CASSSSAPSREQYF.

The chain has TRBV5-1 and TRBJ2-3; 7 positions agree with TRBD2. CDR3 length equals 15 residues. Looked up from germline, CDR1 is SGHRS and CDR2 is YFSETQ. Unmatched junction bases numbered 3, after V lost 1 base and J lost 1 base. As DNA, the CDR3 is TGCGCCAGCAGCTTGACTAGCGACCGCACAGATACGCAGTATTTT. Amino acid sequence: CASSLTSDRTDTQYF.

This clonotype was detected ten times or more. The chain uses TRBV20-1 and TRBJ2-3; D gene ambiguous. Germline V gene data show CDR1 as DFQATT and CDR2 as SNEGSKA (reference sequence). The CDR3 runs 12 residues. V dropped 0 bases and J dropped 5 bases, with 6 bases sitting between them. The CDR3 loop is CSARDDGDTQYF. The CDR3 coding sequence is TGCAGTGCTAGAGATGACGGAGATACGCAGTATTTT.

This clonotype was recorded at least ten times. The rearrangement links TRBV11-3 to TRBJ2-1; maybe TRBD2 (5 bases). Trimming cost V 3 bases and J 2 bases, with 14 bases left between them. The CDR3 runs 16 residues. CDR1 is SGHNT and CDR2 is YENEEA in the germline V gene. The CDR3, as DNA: TGTGCCAGCAGCTTCGGCGGGTTATCTCCCTACAATGAGCAGTTCTTC. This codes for CASSFGGLSPYNEQFF.

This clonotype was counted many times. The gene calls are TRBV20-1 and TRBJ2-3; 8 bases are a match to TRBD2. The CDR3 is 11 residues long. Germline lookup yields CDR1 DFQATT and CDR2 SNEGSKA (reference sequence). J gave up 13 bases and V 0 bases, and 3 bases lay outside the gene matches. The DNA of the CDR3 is TGCAGTGCTAGAGATGTGACTAGCGAGTATTTT. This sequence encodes CSARDVTSEYF.

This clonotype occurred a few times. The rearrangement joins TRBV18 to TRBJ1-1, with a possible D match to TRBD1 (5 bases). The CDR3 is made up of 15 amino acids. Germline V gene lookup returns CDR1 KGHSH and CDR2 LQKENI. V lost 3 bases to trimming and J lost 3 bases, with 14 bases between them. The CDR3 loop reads CASSPRSGADTEAFF. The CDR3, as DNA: TGTGCCAGCTCACCCCGATCCGGGGCGGACACTGAAGCTTTCTTT.

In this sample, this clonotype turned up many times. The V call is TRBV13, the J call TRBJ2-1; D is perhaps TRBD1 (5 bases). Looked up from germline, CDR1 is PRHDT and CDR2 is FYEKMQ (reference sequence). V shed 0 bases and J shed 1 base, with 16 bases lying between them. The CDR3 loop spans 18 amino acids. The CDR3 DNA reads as TGTGCCAGCAGCTTAGGCCATGGTAGCCGACAGTCCTACAATGAGCAGTTCTTC. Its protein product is CASSLGHGSRQSYNEQFF.

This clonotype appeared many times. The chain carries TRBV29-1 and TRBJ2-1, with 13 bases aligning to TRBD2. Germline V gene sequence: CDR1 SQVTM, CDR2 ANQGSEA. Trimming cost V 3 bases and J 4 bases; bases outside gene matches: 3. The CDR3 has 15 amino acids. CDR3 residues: CSVETSGRLYNEQFF. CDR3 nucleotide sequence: TGCAGCGTTGAGACTAGCGGGAGGTTATACAATGAGCAGTTCTTC.

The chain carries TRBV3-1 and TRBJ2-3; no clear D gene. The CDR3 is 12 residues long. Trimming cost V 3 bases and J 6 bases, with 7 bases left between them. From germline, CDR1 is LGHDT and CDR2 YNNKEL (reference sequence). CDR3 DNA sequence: TGTGCCAGCAGCCAGTTGTTGGATACGCAGTATTTT. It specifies CASSQLLDTQYF.

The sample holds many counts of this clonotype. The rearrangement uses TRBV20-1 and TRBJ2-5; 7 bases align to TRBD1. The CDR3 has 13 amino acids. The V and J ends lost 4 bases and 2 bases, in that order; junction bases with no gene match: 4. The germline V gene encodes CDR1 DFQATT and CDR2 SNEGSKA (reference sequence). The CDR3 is CSANRDSQETQYF. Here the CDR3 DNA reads TGCAGTGCTAACCGGGACAGTCAAGAGACCCAGTACTTC.

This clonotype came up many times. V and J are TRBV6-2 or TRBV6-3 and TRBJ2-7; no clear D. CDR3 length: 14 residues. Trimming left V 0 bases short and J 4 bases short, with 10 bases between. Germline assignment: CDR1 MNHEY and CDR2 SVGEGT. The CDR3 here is CASSYSGLGYEQYF. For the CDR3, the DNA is TGTGCCAGCAGTTACTCGGGCTTGGGGTACGAGCAGTACTTC.